The clone carrying this T cell receptor (beta chain) was recorded a few times. Its cognate antigen is unknown. The germline CDR1 and CDR2 sequences are GTSNPN and SVGIG (reference sequence). The V and J ends lost 0 bases and 6 bases respectively, with 15 bases between them. The CDR3 runs 15 residues. One entry per CDR3 protein results from TCRdb running MiXCR on the 5' RACE reads. The sample holds 300,000 to 400,000 distinct CDR3 sequences, approximately 4% seen once. This record belongs to a study of T cells after yellow fever vaccination. Study context: Fractions low in cell number were prepared with SMART-Seq v4 Ultra Low Input.

Findings and caveats of the study: A weaker secondary response peaked on day 5, the primary on day 15.

The sequencing here drew on PBMCs, taken 5 days after the yellow fever booster vaccination. This receptor was identified in a man younger than 35 who received the YFV17D yellow fever vaccine. The chain carries TRBV30 and TRBJ1-5; possible D gene TRBD1, 5 bases. The CDR3 region is CAWSVLDRGGQPQHF. CDR3 sequence (DNA): TGTGCCTGGAGTGTACTGGATAGGGGTGGTCAGCCCCAGCATTTT.